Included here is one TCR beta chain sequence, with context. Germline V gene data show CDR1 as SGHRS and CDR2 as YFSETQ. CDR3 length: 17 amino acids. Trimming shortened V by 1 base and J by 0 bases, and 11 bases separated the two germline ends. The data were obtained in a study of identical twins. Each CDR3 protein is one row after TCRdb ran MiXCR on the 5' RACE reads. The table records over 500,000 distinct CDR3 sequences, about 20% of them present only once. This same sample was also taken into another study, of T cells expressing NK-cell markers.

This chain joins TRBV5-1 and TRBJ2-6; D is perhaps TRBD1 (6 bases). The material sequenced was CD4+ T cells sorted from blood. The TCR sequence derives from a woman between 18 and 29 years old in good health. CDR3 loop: CASSLYQQGSGANVLTF. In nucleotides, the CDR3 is TGCGCCAGCAGCTTGTACCAACAGGGCTCTGGGGCCAACGTCCTGACTTTC.